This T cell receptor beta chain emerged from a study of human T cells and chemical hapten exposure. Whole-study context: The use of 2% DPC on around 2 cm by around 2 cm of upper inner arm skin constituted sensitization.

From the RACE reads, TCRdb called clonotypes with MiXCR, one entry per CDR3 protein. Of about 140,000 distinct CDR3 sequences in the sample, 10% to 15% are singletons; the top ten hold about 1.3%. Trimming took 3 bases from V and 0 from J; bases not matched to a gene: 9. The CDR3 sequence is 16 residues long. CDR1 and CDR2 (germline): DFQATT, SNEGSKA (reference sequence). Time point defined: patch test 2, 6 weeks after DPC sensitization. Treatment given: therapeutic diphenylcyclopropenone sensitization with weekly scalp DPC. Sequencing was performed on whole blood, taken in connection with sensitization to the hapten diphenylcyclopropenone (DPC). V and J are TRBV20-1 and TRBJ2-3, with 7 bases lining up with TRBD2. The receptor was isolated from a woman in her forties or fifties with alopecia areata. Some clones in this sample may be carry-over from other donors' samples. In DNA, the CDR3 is TGCAGTGCTAGCGGGGCCAGACTAGCCAGCACAGATACGCAGTATTTT. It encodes CSASGARLASTDTQYF.